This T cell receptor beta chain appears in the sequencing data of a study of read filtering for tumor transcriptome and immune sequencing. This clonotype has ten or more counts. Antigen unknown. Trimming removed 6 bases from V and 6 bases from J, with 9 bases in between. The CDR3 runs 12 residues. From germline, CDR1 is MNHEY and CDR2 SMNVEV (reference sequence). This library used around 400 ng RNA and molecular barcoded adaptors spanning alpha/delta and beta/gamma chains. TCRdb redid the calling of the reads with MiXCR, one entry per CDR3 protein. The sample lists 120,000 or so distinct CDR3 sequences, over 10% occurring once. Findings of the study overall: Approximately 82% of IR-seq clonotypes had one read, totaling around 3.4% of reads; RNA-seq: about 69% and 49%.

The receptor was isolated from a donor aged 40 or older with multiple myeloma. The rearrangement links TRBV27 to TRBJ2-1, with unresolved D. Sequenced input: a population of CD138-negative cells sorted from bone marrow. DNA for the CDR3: TGTGCCAGCAGCCAATCCCTCAATGAGCAGTTCTTC. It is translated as CASSQSLNEQFF.